The 3 T cell receptor beta chains below were found in one sample sequenced in a study of vaccination and CD4 T cells after COVID-19 (dated by TCRdb to between 2021 and 2024). This sample's treatment or condition label indicates: roughly ten-day PBMC culture with coronavirus spike peptide pools or control peptides (ViraFEST assay). Their target antigens are unknown. Library preparation was by PCR. TCRdb names Illumina iSeq 100 as the instrument used. TCR sequencing of DNA from cultured CD4+ T cells used the Oncomine TCR Beta short-read assay at the Johns Hopkins FTIC core. TCRdb trimmed public reads at Q25 via fastp, called clones via MiXCR and kept in-frame beta chains. Under each unique CDR3 protein, matching rows form one entry showing the most common genes and DNA. In all, the sample holds approximately 19,000 distinct CDR3 sequences, and about 40% of those were seen once. The biggest ten clones account for roughly an eighth of the sample.

Sequencing was done on a sample of CD4+ T cells from blood, cultured in vitro. These receptors were obtained from a human donor who had recovered from COVID-19.

The CDR3 nucleotides read TGTGCCAGCAGAGAAAGCTCCTACAATGAGCAGTTCTTC. It specifies CASRESSYNEQFF. The chain is built from TRBV12-3 or TRBV12-4 and TRBJ2-1; no firm D call. With 6 bases removed from V and 0 bases from J, the gap between germline ends came to 6 bases. This CDR3 spans 13 amino acids.

This rearrangement joins TRBV19 to TRBJ2-3; the D gene could be TRBD1 or TRBD2 (6 bases each). V was trimmed by 7 bases and J by 9 bases, leaving 14 bases between them. Germline loops: CDR1 LNHDA, CDR2 SQIVND (reference sequence). The CDR3 loop spans 12 amino acids. This CDR3 is CASNGGRGTQYF. CDR3 nucleotides: TGTGCCAGTAACGGGGGCCGGGGGACGCAGTATTTT. Looking up the rest from reference TRBV19 and TRBJ2-3 gives the full variable domain: DGGITQSPKYLFRKEGQNVTLSCEQNLNHDAMYWYRQDPGQGLRLIYYSQIVNDFQKGDIAEGYSVSREKKESFPLTVTSAQKNPTAFYLCASNGGRGTQYFGPGTRLTVL.

The chain is built from TRBV6-1 and TRBJ1-3; D is possibly TRBD1 (5 bases). V gave up 6 bases and J gave up 0 bases, with 9 bases separating them. Germline V gives CDR1 MNHNS, CDR2 SASEGT. The CDR3 is made up of 14 amino acids. CDR3 sequence (DNA): TGTGCCAGCAGAGACAGCTACTCTGGAAACACCATATATTTT. Translation: CASRDSYSGNTIYF.